Below, 21 T cell receptor beta chains from the same sample are listed, as sequenced in a study of blood T cell repertoires in COVID-19. Repertoires were generated with immunoSEQ multiplex PCR, while TCRdb's copy carries only in-frame clones and drops some. The table has approximately 270,000 clones, around 82% seen once. Sequenced material: peripheral blood. The receptors originated from a human donor with COVID-19, enrolled during active disease. The donor label of this sample is uncertain.

This chain joins TRBV4-3 and TRBJ2-6; no clear D. The V and J ends lost 1 base and 0 bases respectively, with 4 bases between them. The CDR3 totals 15 residues. Per germline, CDR1 LGHNA and CDR2 YSLEER. This CDR3 is CASSQGGSGANVLTF. The CDR3 DNA follows: TGCGCCAGCAGCCAAGGCGGCTCTGGGGCCAACGTCCTGACTTTC.

J is TRBJ1-6 and V is TRBV30, with 8 bases that match TRBD1. The CDR3 is 16 residues long. V shed 5 bases, J shed 9 bases, and the junction held 15 bases outside the gene matches. In germline, CDR1 is GTSNPN, CDR2 SVGIG (reference sequence). The CDR3 loop is CAWARTLQGAGSPLHF. In DNA, the CDR3 is TGTGCCTGGGCCCGAACGTTGCAGGGGGCCGGTTCACCCCTCCACTTT.

This chain joins TRBV10-3 and TRBJ2-1, with 7 bases identical to TRBD2. The CDR3 covers 16 residues. Germline trimming cut 11 bases from V and 8 bases from J; bases unmatched to any gene: 21. The germline gives CDR1 ENHRY, CDR2 SYGVKD. CDR3 sequence (DNA): TGTGCCTCTCCCGTTGAGTTGGGAGGGTCCGTCGATGAGCAGTTCTTC. Translated: CASPVELGGSVDEQFF.

V is TRBV24-1 and J is TRBJ2-1, with a possible D match to TRBD2 (6 bases). Germline V gene sequence: CDR1 KGHDR, CDR2 SFDVKD. With 0 bases removed from V and 7 bases from J, the gap between germline ends came to 12 bases. The CDR3 has 15 amino acids. The CDR3 region is CATSDLGLRSNEQFF. DNA for the CDR3: TGTGCCACCAGTGATTTGGGACTAAGGTCAAATGAGCAGTTCTTC.

The chain recombines TRBV19 with TRBJ1-4, with D perhaps TRBD1 (5 bases). This CDR3 region has 13 residues. Germline assignment: CDR1 LNHDA and CDR2 SQIVND (reference sequence). V gave up 8 bases and J gave up 6 bases, with 13 bases separating them. DNA of the CDR3: TGTGCCAGTCACAGCCGGGGGGATGAAAAACTGTTTTTT. It encodes CASHSRGDEKLFF.

The chain combines TRBV7-9 with TRBJ2-1; possibly TRBD2 for D (6 bases). Trimming took 4 bases from V and 5 from J, leaving 15 bases between them. The CDR3 runs to 15 residues. Germline loops: CDR1 SEHNR, CDR2 FQNEAQ (reference sequence). The DNA for the CDR3 is TGTGCCAGCAGCTCCACGGGACTTATTGACAATGAGCAGTTCTTC. Amino acids: CASSSTGLIDNEQFF.

CDR3 coding DNA: TGCGCCAGCAGCCCCCTAATAGGAGGCACCGGGGAGCTGTTTTTT. This gives the protein CASSPLIGGTGELFF. This chain connects TRBV4-1 to TRBJ2-2; TRBD2 is a possible D gene (5 bases). The CDR3 loop spans 15 amino acids. The germline CDR1 and CDR2 sequences are MGHRA and YSYEKL. Trimming pared 4 bases from V and 4 bases from J, leaving 13 bases between.

This clone was counted once. The gene calls are TRBV11-2 and TRBJ1-4; no clear D gene. Trimming removed 1 base from V and 5 bases from J, with 5 bases in between. Germline V gene sequence: CDR1 SGHAT, CDR2 FQNNGV. The CDR3 extends over 13 amino acids. The CDR3 sequence: CASSLVRNEKLFF. The CDR3 DNA follows: TGTGCCAGCAGCTTAGTGAGGAATGAAAAACTGTTTTTT.

In this sample, this clone turned up a few times. The rearrangement links TRBV12-3 or TRBV12-4 to TRBJ2-1; TRBD1 is a possible D gene (5 bases). The CDR3 covers 13 residues. Trimming removed 5 bases at V and 8 bases at J, with 13 bases between. DNA of the CDR3: TGTGCCAGCAGTAGAGTTCCAGGGTATGAGCAGTTCTTC. Encoded protein: CASSRVPGYEQFF.

V usage is TRBV6-6 and J usage is TRBJ2-3; 7 bases fit TRBD2. The CDR3 length is 16 residues. Germline-derived CDR1 and CDR2 are MNHNY and SVGAGI (reference sequence). V shed 3 bases, J shed 8 bases, and the junction held 14 bases outside the gene matches. The DNA for the CDR3 is TGTGCCAGCAGTTATGCGCTAGCGGAACTAGGGAGTACGCAGTATTTT. The encoded protein is CASSYALAELGSTQYF.

V gene TRBV7-9 combines with J gene TRBJ2-1; 10 bases match TRBD2. Germline loops: CDR1 SEHNR, CDR2 FQNEAQ (reference sequence). With V trimmed by 5 bases and J by 9 bases, 10 bases remained unmatched. The CDR3 runs 15 residues. The CDR3 sequence is CASSPTSGIPTEQFF. The CDR3 nucleotides are TGTGCCAGCAGCCCTACTAGCGGGATACCCACTGAGCAGTTCTTC.

This rearrangement joins TRBV23-1 to TRBJ1-5, with no clear D. TRBV23-1 is designated an ORF whose function remains uncertain. The V and J ends lost 7 bases and 4 bases respectively, with 14 bases between them. This CDR3 spans 14 amino acids. The CDR3, as DNA: TGCGCCAGCAACCCGCGGGCCTCTAATCAGCCCCAGCATTTT. Translating gives CASNPRASNQPQHF.

The J gene is TRBJ1-2, the V gene TRBV5-5, with 8 bases that match TRBD1. The CDR3 extends over 15 amino acids. Germline V gene data show CDR1 as SGHKS and CDR2 as YYEKEE (reference sequence). V gave up 0 bases and J gave up 3 bases; unmatched junction bases: 4. CDR3: CASSLVQGADYGYTF. The CDR3 DNA reads as TGTGCCAGCAGCTTGGTTCAGGGGGCCGACTATGGCTACACCTTC.

This chain connects TRBV11-3 to TRBJ1-1; D not certain. Trimming cost V 3 bases and J 1 base, with 6 bases left between them. The length of the CDR3 is 13 residues. Germline CDR1 and CDR2: SGHNT and YENEEA. The CDR3 loop is CASSLGRNTEAFF. The CDR3 bases are TGTGCCAGCAGCTTGGGCAGGAACACTGAAGCTTTCTTT.

This chain connects TRBV5-1 to TRBJ1-6; the match to TRBD1 covers 9 bases. Losses at the gene ends were 4 bases for V and 1 base for J; bases not matched to a gene: 12. CDR3 length: 19 amino acids. CDR1 is SGHRS and CDR2 is YFSETQ in the germline V gene. The CDR3 region has the DNA TGCGCCAGCAGCCGCCCGGAATCCGGACAGGGGTCCTATAATTCACCCCTCCACTTT. Its translation: CASSRPESGQGSYNSPLHF.

This chain's CDR3 is CASSPAVEGGTEAFF. The CDR3 DNA sequence: TGCGCCAGCAGCCCCGCAGTGGAGGGAGGCACTGAAGCTTTCTTT. The rearrangement joins TRBV4-3 to TRBJ1-1; D gene unclear. Germline V CDR1 and CDR2: LGHNA, YSLEER. V dropped 4 bases and J dropped 4 bases, with 16 bases sitting between them. The CDR3 is 15 amino acids.

The V call is TRBV28, the J call TRBJ2-5; 7 bases fit TRBD2. Germline V lookup: CDR1 MDHEN, CDR2 SYDVKM. The CDR3 is made up of 15 amino acids. Germline trimming cut 8 bases from V and 0 bases from J; bases unmatched to any gene: 9. The chain's CDR3 is CASGLAGPYQETQYF. CDR3 nucleotides: TGTGCCAGCGGGTTAGCGGGCCCGTACCAAGAGACCCAGTACTTC.

This clone occurred once. J is TRBJ1-5 and V is TRBV19; possible D gene TRBD1, 5 bases. The germline CDR1 and CDR2 sequences are LNHDA and SQIVND (reference sequence). The CDR3 extends over 15 amino acids. V lost 4 bases, J lost 6 bases, and 16 bases lay in between. CDR3 coding DNA: TGTGCCAGTAGTAAGAAGGCCGAAAGGGGTCAGCCCCAGCATTTT. Amino acid sequence: CASSKKAERGQPQHF.

The V call is TRBV2, the J call TRBJ2-2; a possible D gene is TRBD1 (6 bases). Germline assignment: CDR1 SNHLY and CDR2 FYNNEI. The CDR3 extends over 15 amino acids. V was trimmed by 4 bases and J by 5 bases, leaving 14 bases between them. The CDR3 DNA is TGTGCCAGCAGTGTGTTCAGGGGTTCGACCGGGGAGCTGTTTTTT. It yields the protein CASSVFRGSTGELFF.

The gene calls are TRBV7-3 and TRBJ2-2, with 8 positions matching TRBD2. The CDR3 loop spans 15 amino acids. Germline V CDR1 and CDR2: SGHTA, FQGTGA. Trimming cost V 5 bases and J 7 bases; bases outside gene matches: 9. This CDR3 is CASSLSGRHGGELFF. CDR3 DNA sequence: TGTGCCAGCAGCCTCAGCGGGAGACACGGCGGGGAGCTGTTTTTT. The full variable domain, completed using reference TRBV7-3 and TRBJ2-2, is GAGVSQTPSNKVTEKGKYVELRCDPISGHTALYWYRQSLGQGPEFLIYFQGTGAADDSGLPNDRFFAVRPEGSVSTLKIQRTERGDSAVYLCASSLSGRHGGELFFGEGSRLTVL.

This clone has only a few counts. This chain joins TRBV29-1 and TRBJ2-1; D perhaps matches TRBD2 (5 bases). V was cut by 2 bases and J by 0 bases, with 11 bases left in between. This CDR3 has 15 amino acids. From germline, CDR1 is SQVTM and CDR2 ANQGSEA. CDR3 in DNA: TGCAGCGTTGAACTAGCAGAGAGCTCCTACAATGAGCAGTTCTTC. Amino acids: CSVELAESSYNEQFF.